This T cell receptor (beta chain) was captured in a study of beta chain features in type 1 diabetes. Whole-study context: Summed over all samples, the examined sorted cells came to fewer than 120 million. Study findings and constraints: Significant though moderate, a shortening of TCRB CDR3s appeared in all four CD4+ subsets of Type 1 diabetes patients.

On average, the one heparinised blood draw given by each donor was around 110 mL. Sorting that relied on CD45RO/CCR7/CD25/CD127/CD95/CD27 yielded CD4+ naive, central memory, regulatory and stem cell-like memory cells. The authors reverse transcribed all of the isolated RNA, so sequencing captured expressed TCRB transcripts. Mean read depth for naive, central memory and regulatory T cell samples was a few million reads. The protocol was immunoSEQ multiplex PCR, while the TCRdb copy is restricted to in-frame clones and leaves out a portion. The sample contains under 850,000 clones, around an eighth of which appear only once. This clone has only a few counts. Its antigen is undetermined. CDR3 size: 14 residues. The germline V gene encodes CDR1 SEHNR and CDR2 FQNEAQ (reference sequence). Trimming shortened V by 6 bases and J by 3 bases, and 11 bases separated the two germline ends.

The source material was naive CD4+ T cells from blood. The sequence derives from a man between 18 and 29 years old with type 1 diabetes. This chain joins TRBV7-9 and TRBJ1-4, with D possibly matching TRBD1 (5 bases). The CDR3 loop is CASSPQGSNEKLFF. The DNA for the CDR3 is TGTGCCAGCAGTCCTCAGGGATCTAATGAAAAACTGTTTTTT.